This TCR beta chain appears in the sequencing data of a study of T-cell memory formation after mild COVID-19. The CDR3 length is 13 residues. With 0 bases removed from V and 11 bases from J, the gap between germline ends came to 14 bases. From germline, CDR1 is SGHRS and CDR2 YFSETQ. 5'RACE, which relied on constant-segment primers, yielded TCR alpha and TCR beta cDNA libraries carrying sample barcodes and UMIs. TCRdb processed the 5' RACE reads anew with MiXCR; each CDR3 protein has one entry. This table holds 400,000 to 450,000 distinct CDR3 sequences, 15% to 20% found once. Sample: PBMCs or a T cell subset sorted from them (not recorded which). This receptor was identified in a young man who had mild COVID-19 (a few samples of this study predate the infection). Cell type and time point are not known. The chain uses TRBV5-1 and TRBJ1-1, with D unclear. In DNA, the CDR3 is TGCGCCAGCAGCTTGGTGGCAGGACCCGGGGCTTTCTTT. Translated, it gives CASSLVAGPGAFF.